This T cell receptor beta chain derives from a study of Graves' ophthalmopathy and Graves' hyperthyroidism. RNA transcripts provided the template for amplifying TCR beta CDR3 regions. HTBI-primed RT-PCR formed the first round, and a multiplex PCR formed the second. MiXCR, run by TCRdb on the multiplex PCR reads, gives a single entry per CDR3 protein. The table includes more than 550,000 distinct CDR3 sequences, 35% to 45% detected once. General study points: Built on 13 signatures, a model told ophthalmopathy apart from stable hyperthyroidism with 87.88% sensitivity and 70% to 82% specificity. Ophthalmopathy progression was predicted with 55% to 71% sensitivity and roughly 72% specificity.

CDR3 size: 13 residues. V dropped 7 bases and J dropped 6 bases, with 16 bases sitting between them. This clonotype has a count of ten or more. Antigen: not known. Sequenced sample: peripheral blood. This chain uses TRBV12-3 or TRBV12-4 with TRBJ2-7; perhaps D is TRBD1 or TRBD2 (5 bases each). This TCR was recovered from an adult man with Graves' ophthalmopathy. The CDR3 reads CASNPGPRREQYF. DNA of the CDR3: TGTGCCAGCAATCCGGGACCGCGGCGCGAGCAGTACTTC.